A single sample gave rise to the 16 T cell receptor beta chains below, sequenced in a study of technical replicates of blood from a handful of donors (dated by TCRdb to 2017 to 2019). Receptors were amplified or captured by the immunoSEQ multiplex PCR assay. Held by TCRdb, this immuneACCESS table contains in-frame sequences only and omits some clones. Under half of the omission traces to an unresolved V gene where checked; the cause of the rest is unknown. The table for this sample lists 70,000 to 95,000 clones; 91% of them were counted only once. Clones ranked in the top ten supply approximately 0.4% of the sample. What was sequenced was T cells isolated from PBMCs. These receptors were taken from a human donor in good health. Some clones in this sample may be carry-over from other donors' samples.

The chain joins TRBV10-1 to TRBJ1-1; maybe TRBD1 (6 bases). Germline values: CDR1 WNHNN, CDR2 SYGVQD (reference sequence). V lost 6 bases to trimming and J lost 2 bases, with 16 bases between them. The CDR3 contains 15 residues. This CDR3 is CASSFSRGGNTEAFF. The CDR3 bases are TGCGCCAGCAGCTTTTCCCGAGGGGGAAACACTGAAGCTTTCTTT.

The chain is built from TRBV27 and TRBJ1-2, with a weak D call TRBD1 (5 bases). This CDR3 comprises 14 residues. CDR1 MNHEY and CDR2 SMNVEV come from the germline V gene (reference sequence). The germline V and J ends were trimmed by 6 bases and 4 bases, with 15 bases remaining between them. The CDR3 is CASRPLGATYGYTF. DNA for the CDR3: TGTGCCAGCAGACCCCTAGGGGCCACCTATGGCTACACCTTC.

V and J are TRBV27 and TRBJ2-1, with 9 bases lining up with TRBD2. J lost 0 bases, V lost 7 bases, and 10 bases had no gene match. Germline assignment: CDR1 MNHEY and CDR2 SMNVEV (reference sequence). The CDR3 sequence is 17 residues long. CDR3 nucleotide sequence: TGTGCCAGCAAAATGGTGACTAGCGGAAGCTCCTACAATGAGCAGTTCTTC. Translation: CASKMVTSGSSYNEQFF.

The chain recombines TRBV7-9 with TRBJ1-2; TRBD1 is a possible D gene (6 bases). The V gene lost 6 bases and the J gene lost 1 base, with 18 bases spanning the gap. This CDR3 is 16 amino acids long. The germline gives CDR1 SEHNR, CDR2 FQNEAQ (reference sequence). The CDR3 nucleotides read TGTGCCAGCAGGCCTCGACTCGGGACAAGTAACTATGGCTACACCTTC. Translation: CASRPRLGTSNYGYTF.

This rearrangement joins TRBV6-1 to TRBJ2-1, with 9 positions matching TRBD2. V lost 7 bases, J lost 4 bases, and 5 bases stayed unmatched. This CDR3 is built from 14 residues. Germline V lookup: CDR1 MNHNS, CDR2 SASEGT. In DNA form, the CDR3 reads TGTGCCAGCACTAAGCGGGAGGCATACAATGAGCAGTTCTTC. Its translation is CASTKREAYNEQFF.

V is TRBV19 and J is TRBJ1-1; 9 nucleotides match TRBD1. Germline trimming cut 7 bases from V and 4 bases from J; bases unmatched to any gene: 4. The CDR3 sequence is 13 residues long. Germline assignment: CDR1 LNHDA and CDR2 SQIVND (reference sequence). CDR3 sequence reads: CASTRDRATEAFF. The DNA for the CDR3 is TGTGCCAGTACCAGGGACAGGGCCACTGAAGCTTTCTTT.

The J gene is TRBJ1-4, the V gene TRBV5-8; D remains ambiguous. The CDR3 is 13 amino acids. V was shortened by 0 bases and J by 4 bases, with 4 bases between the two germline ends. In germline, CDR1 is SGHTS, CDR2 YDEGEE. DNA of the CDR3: TGTGCCAGCAGCTTGGGTCTTAATGAAAAACTGTTTTTT. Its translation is CASSLGLNEKLFF.

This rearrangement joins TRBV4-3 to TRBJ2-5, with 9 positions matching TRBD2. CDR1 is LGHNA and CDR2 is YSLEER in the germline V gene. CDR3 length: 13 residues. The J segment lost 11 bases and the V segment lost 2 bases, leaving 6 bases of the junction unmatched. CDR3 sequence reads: CASSQNQREAQYF. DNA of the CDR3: TGCGCCAGCAGCCAAAATCAGCGGGAGGCGCAGTACTTC.

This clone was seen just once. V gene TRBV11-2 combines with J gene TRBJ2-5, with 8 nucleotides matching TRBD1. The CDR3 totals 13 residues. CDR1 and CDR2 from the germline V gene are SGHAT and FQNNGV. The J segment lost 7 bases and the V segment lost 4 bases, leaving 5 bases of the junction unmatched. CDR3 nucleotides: TGTGCCAGCAGCTCGAACAGGGGGGCGACCCAGTACTTC. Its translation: CASSSNRGATQYF.

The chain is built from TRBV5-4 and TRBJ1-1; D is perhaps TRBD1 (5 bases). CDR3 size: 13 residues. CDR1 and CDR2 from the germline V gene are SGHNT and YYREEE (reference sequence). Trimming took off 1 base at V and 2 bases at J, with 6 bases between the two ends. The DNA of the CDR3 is TGTGCCAGCAGCTTGCAGGGTAACACTGAAGCTTTCTTT. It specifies CASSLQGNTEAFF.

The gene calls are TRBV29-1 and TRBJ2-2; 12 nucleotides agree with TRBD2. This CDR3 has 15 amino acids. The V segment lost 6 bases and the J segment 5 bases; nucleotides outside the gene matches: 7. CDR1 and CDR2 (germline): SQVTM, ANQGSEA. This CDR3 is CSVLAGGPRTGELFF. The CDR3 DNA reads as TGCAGCGTCCTAGCGGGAGGGCCGCGAACCGGGGAGCTGTTTTTT.

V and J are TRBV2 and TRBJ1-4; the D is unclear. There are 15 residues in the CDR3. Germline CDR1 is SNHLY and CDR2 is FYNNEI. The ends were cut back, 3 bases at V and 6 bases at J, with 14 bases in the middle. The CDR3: CASSDERRADEKLFF. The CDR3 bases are TGTGCCAGCAGTGATGAAAGGAGGGCTGATGAAAAACTGTTTTTT.

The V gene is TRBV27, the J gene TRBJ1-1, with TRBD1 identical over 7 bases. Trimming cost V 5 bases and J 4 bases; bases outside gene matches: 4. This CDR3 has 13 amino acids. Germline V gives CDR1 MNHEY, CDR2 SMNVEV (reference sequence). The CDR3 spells CASSLQGSTEAFF. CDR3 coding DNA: TGTGCCAGCAGTCTACAGGGGAGCACTGAAGCTTTCTTT.

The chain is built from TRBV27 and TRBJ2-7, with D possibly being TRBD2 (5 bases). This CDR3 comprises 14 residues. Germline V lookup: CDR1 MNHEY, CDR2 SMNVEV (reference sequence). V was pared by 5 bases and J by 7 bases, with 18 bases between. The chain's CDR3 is CASSSGLEIWEQYF. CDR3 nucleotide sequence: TGTGCCAGCAGTAGCGGACTTGAAATCTGGGAGCAGTACTTC.

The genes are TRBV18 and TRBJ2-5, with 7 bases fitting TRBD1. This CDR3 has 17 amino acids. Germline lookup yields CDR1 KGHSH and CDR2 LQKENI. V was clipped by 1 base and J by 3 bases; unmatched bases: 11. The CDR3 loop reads CASSPLDTTGNEETQYF. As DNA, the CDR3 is TGTGCCAGCTCACCACTAGATACGACAGGGAACGAAGAGACCCAGTACTTC.

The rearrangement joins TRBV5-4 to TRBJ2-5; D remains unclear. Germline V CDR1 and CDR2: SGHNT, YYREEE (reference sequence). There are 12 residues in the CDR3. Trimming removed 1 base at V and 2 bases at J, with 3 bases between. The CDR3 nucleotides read TGTGCCAGCAGCTTGCGTCAAGAGACCCAGTACTTC. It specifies CASSLRQETQYF.